This T cell receptor beta chain was retrieved from a study of technical replicates of blood from several donors. 15 amino acids form the CDR3, both terminal residues included. Assay used: immunoSEQ multiplex PCR; TCRdb lists only in-frame clones, some missing. The data contain 73,000 or so clones, 90% to 95% of them seen just once; the ten biggest clones take up 0.25%. This clone was found once. The DNA is left out, because the CDR3 cannot be placed on it with certainty; the CDR3 is given as TCRdb lists it. Sequencing used T cells isolated from PBMCs. The genes are TRBV21-1 and TRBJ1-2; TRBD1, the table's D call, was not compared with the DNA. TRBV21-1 is flagged as a pseudogene. The source is a human donor in good health. The CDR3 reads CASSKCPDSNYGCTF.